Described below is a single T cell receptor (beta chain) sequence and its context. TCRdb's table, derived via immunoSEQ multiplex PCR, lists solely in-frame clones and lacks some. This table holds more than 200,000 clones, approximately 83% found once. The data originate from a study of blood T cell repertoires in COVID-19. CDR3 length equals 15 residues. Germline V gives CDR1 SGHAT, CDR2 FQNNGV. V lost 5 bases to trimming and J lost 5 bases, with 18 bases between them. Sequenced material: peripheral blood. This sequence joins TRBV11-2 and TRBJ1-1; possible D gene TRBD1, 6 bases. This TCR derives from an elderly man with acute or convalescent COVID-19. The CDR3 spells CASSPRGGGGTEAFF. CDR3 DNA sequence: TGTGCCAGCAGCCCCAGGGGCGGCGGGGGGACTGAAGCTTTCTTT.